The 18 T cell receptor beta chains below all came from one sample that was sequenced in a study of cytomegalovirus exposure and HLA in healthy donors. Only in-frame clones appear in the TCRdb table, and some are missing; sequencing was by immunoSEQ multiplex PCR. Here the sample spans 120,000 to 150,000 clones, roughly nine tenths being singletons. The material sequenced was PBMCs. The receptors derive from a man between 18 and 35 years old in good health and CMV-seronegative.

The rearrangement joins TRBV7-6 to TRBJ1-5; D is ambiguous. The germline V gene encodes CDR1 SGHVS and CDR2 FNYEAQ. This CDR3 is 15 amino acids long. Trimming took off 5 bases at V and 0 bases at J, with 11 bases between the two ends. This CDR3 is CASSPRADSNQPQHF. CDR3 sequence (DNA): TGTGCCAGCAGCCCGAGGGCAGATAGCAATCAGCCCCAGCATTTT.

V is TRBV19 and J is TRBJ1-5, with D unclear. Germline CDR1 is LNHDA and CDR2 is SQIVND (reference sequence). This CDR3 contains 15 residues. V lost 5 bases to trimming and J lost 3 bases, with 14 bases between them. The CDR3 loop reads CASSAGKGVNQPQHF. DNA for the CDR3: TGTGCCAGTAGTGCCGGGAAGGGCGTCAATCAGCCCCAGCATTTT.

The rearrangement links TRBV9 to TRBJ1-4; 8 nucleotides agree with TRBD1. Trimming at V came to 1 base and at J to 8 bases, leaving 10 bases not matched to a gene. Germline V gives CDR1 SGDLS, CDR2 YYNGEE. This CDR3 is built from 16 residues. This CDR3 is CASSVTATGVGEKLFF. The CDR3 DNA reads as TGTGCCAGCAGCGTAACGGCGACAGGGGTGGGAGAAAAACTGTTTTTT.

The CDR3 region is CASSLYPPVFERGIYNEQFF. DNA of the CDR3: TGTGCCAGCAGTTTATACCCCCCAGTTTTCGAGCGGGGGATCTACAATGAGCAGTTCTTC. The chain couples TRBV27 to TRBJ2-1; 8 positions match TRBD2. The CDR3 sequence is 20 residues long. CDR1 MNHEY and CDR2 SMNVEV come from the germline V gene (reference sequence). V lost 1 base and J lost 3; bases outside the gene matches: 17.

The rearrangement joins TRBV10-3 to TRBJ1-1; D is ambiguous. This CDR3 is 12 amino acids long. Between the trimmed V and J ends, which lost 6 bases and 5 bases, there was a span of 10 bases. The germline V gene has CDR1 ENHRY and CDR2 SYGVKD. CDR3 sequence reads: CAIREQRTEAFF. In DNA, the CDR3 is TGTGCCATCAGAGAACAGAGAACTGAAGCTTTCTTT.

V usage is TRBV6-5 and J usage is TRBJ1-1; 8 positions match TRBD1. V lost 7 bases, J lost 5 bases, and 9 bases stayed unmatched. The CDR3 runs 14 residues. CDR1 and CDR2 (germline): MNHEY, SVGAGI. The CDR3 sequence is CASKDRTGRTEAFF. For the CDR3, the DNA is TGTGCCAGCAAGGATCGGACAGGGCGGACTGAAGCTTTCTTT.

This chain connects TRBV2 to TRBJ2-1; 12 bases agree with TRBD2. Germline V gene lookup returns CDR1 SNHLY and CDR2 FYNNEI. V was pared by 2 bases and J by 6 bases, with 2 bases of the junction left unmatched. The CDR3 is made up of 15 amino acids. The CDR3 DNA follows: TGTGCCAGCAGTGAAACACTAGCGGGGGGCAATGAGCAGTTCTTC. Its protein is CASSETLAGGNEQFF.

V is TRBV14 and J is TRBJ2-7, with D possibly TRBD1 on 5 matching bases. Germline CDR1 and CDR2: SGHDN and FVKESK. This CDR3 comprises 14 residues. With 1 base removed from V and 3 bases from J, the gap between germline ends came to 10 bases. The CDR3 sequence is CASSQVRGHYEQYF. CDR3 nucleotide sequence: TGTGCCAGCAGCCAAGTACGCGGACACTACGAGCAGTACTTC. The whole variable domain, remainder taken from reference TRBV14 and TRBJ2-7, is EAGVTQFPSHSVIEKGQTVTLRCDPISGHDNLYWYRRVMGKEIKFLLHFVKESKQDESGMPNNRFLAERTGGTYSTLKVQPAELEDSGVYFCASSQVRGHYEQYFGPGTRLTVT.

This clone was counted once. The CDR3: CASSLGGQSPWGTDTQYF. The DNA of the CDR3 is TGCGCCAGCAGCTTGGGGGGACAGTCCCCCTGGGGCACAGATACGCAGTATTTT. The chain couples TRBV5-1 to TRBJ2-3, with 7 bases matching TRBD1. The CDR3 sequence is 18 residues long. Germline CDR1 SGHRS, CDR2 YFSETQ. V gave up 0 bases and J gave up 1 base; unmatched junction bases: 11.

The V gene is TRBV7-6, the J gene TRBJ1-1, with D unresolved. The germline CDR1 and CDR2 sequences are SGHVS and FNYEAQ. The CDR3 has 13 amino acids. Trimming shortened V by 2 bases and J by 1 base, and 5 bases separated the two germline ends. The CDR3 loop is CASSLSQNTEAFF. The CDR3 nucleotides read TGTGCCAGCAGCTTAAGCCAGAACACTGAAGCTTTCTTT.

V and J are TRBV6-1 and TRBJ1-2; D is unresolved. V lost 5 bases, J lost 3 bases, and 13 bases lay in between. The CDR3 contains 14 residues. In germline, CDR1 is MNHNS, CDR2 SASEGT. CDR3 in DNA: TGTGCCAGCAGTTATCTTGGGCAGGACTATGGCTACACCTTC. Protein sequence: CASSYLGQDYGYTF.

This clone was seen only once. V gene TRBV12-5 combines with J gene TRBJ1-1; 10 bases align to TRBD1. CDR1 is LGHNT and CDR2 is FRNRAP in the germline V gene. The CDR3 is made up of 15 amino acids. V lost 2 bases to trimming and J lost 6 bases; unmatched junction nucleotides: 6. CDR3 protein: CASGLFSGQGSEAFF. As DNA, the CDR3 is TGTGCTAGTGGTTTGTTTTCGGGACAGGGGTCTGAAGCTTTCTTT.

This clone came up once. The V and J genes are TRBV7-6 and TRBJ2-7, with 9 bases matching TRBD2. With V trimmed by 3 bases and J by 2 bases, 5 bases remained unmatched. The CDR3 runs 15 residues. Per germline, CDR1 SGHVS and CDR2 FNYEAQ. The CDR3 loop is CASSFPSGITYEQYV. The CDR3, as DNA: TGTGCCAGCAGCTTCCCTAGCGGGATAACCTACGAGCAGTACGTC.

The V gene is TRBV5-1, the J gene TRBJ1-1; D is uncertain. Germline V lookup: CDR1 SGHRS, CDR2 YFSETQ. The CDR3 is 14 residues long. V was clipped by 0 bases and J by 2 bases, with 8 bases between them. In DNA form, the CDR3 reads TGCGCCAGCAGCTTGGGCGGAATTAACACTGAAGCTTTCTTT. Amino acid sequence: CASSLGGINTEAFF.

With regard to this clone: Other nucleotide sequences from this sample produce the same CDR3. V and J are TRBV5-1 and TRBJ2-7, with D perhaps TRBD1 (6 bases). V lost 3 bases, J lost 2 bases, and 12 bases lay in between. The CDR3 runs 14 residues. Germline V gene lookup returns CDR1 SGHRS and CDR2 YFSETQ. The DNA of the CDR3 is TGCGCCAGCAGCTCCGGGACATCCCCCTACGAGCAGTACTTC. This codes for CASSSGTSPYEQYF.

The V call is TRBV10-1, the J call TRBJ2-3; 10 bases are shared with TRBD1. Germline-derived CDR1 and CDR2 are WNHNN and SYGVQD (reference sequence). The CDR3 length is 15 residues. V dropped 5 bases and J dropped 3; count of bases not matched to a gene: 5. In DNA form, the CDR3 reads TGCGCCAGCAGTACGGGACAGGGGTTGACAGATACGCAGTATTTT. Translating it yields CASSTGQGLTDTQYF.

The V and J genes are TRBV7-8 and TRBJ1-2; unclear D gene. Germline CDR1 and CDR2: SGHVS and FQNEAQ. V was shortened by 1 base and J by 5 bases, with 11 bases between the two germline ends. The CDR3 has 14 residues. The CDR3 is CASSLGGSSYGYTF. DNA for the CDR3: TGTGCCAGCAGCTTAGGAGGGTCATCATATGGCTACACCTTC.

This clone was found once. The V and J genes are TRBV29-1 and TRBJ2-1; TRBD1 matches 7 bases. This CDR3 comprises 14 residues. CDR1 is SQVTM, CDR2 ANQGSEA, per germline. V lost 4 bases, J lost 5 bases, and 8 bases stayed unmatched. In DNA form, the CDR3 reads TGCAGCGTTGTTGGCAGGGGGTTGAACAATGAGCAGTTCTTC. The encoded protein is CSVVGRGLNNEQFF.